The rows below give T cell receptor beta chains drawn from one sample of a study of T cell responses to AZD1222 COVID-19 vaccine. Method: immunoSEQ multiplex PCR; TCRdb's copy keeps in-frame clones and lacks some. The table lists approximately 50,000 clones, approximately 88% of them singletons, with roughly 15% in the top ten. The sequencing used peripheral blood, collected on day 0 of AZD1222 vaccination. The receptors shown here come from an adult in good health. CDR3s include the opening cysteine and the closing phenylalanine or tryptophan. Fields, in order: J gene, V gene, clone size, D gene, CDR3 DNA, CDR3 protein. D genes are given only for firm matches. Clone size appears in some rows only: once, few, many, or a class for an expanded clone.

>TRBJ1-1|TRBV14|-|TRBD1
TGTGCCAGCAGCCCTCTTACGGGACAGGGGACTGAAGCTTTCTTT
CASSPLTGQGTEAFF
>TRBJ1-2|TRBV30|-|-
TGTGCCTGGAGTGTAGGAGGACATACCGGCTACACCTTC
CAWSVGGHTGYTF
>TRBJ2-1|TRBV7-2|-|TRBD1
TGTGCCAGCAGCTGGGATTCGGGACAGAGGAATGAGCAGTTCTTC
CASSWDSGQRNEQFF
>TRBJ2-1|TRBV24-1|-|TRBD2
TGTGCCACCAGTGAAATAGCGGGAAACCTGGGTGGGCAGTTCTTC
CATSEIAGNLGGQFF
>TRBJ1-5|TRBV6-5|-|-
TGTGCCAGCGGTCTTAGCAATCAGCCCCAGCATTTT
CASGLSNQPQHF
>TRBJ2-7|TRBV9|few|-
TGTGCCAGCAGCCCCACGGGAGCTCCCCTCTACGAGCAGTACTTC
CASSPTGAPLYEQYF
>TRBJ2-7|TRBV6-5|-|-
TGTGCCAGCGAAAAACCAGGGTCCCGTGAGCAGTACTTC
CASEKPGSREQYF
>TRBJ1-4|TRBV6-5|-|-
TGTGCCAGCAGTTACGGGGCAGGGATTAATGAAAAACTGTTTTTT
CASSYGAGINEKLFF
>TRBJ2-7|TRBV15|-|TRBD1
TGTGCCACCAGTGTGGACAGGGGGCGGCCTCACGAGCAGTACTTC
CATSVDRGRPHEQYF
>TRBJ1-4|TRBV6-5|-|-
TGTGCCAGCAGTCCGTACGACAGGAATGAAAAACTGTTTTTT
CASSPYDRNEKLFF
>TRBJ1-6|TRBV9|few|-
TGTGCCAGCAGCGCGGACGATAGAGGGTTCTCCCTCCACTTT
CASSADDRGFSLHF
>TRBJ2-3|TRBV5-4|-|-
TGTGCCAGCAGCGGAGGGGACAGAGCAGATACGCAGTATTTT
CASSGGDRADTQYF
>TRBJ2-5|TRBV21-1|-|-
TGTGCCAGCAGCAAAAGTTTAGCGGGACCGGTTACCCCGGGAGCCCAGTACTTC
CASSKSLAGPVTPGAQYF
>TRBJ1-6|TRBV6-5|once|-
TGTGCCAGCAGTACAGAAAGTAATTCACCCCTCCACTTT
CASSTESNSPLHF
>TRBJ2-1|TRBV12-3/TRBV12-4|-|-
TGTGCCAGCAGTGGACAGTACAATGAGCAGTTCTTC
CASSGQYNEQFF
>TRBJ2-7|TRBV6-2/TRBV6-3|-|TRBD2
TGTGCCAGCAGTTACGGGGCGACTAGCGGGAGGTCAGAGCAGTACTTC
CASSYGATSGRSEQYF
>TRBJ2-7|TRBV9|-|TRBD2
TGTGCCAGCAGCCCCCGACTAGCGGGAGACTTCGAGCAGTACTTC
CASSPRLAGDFEQYF
>TRBJ1-2|TRBV7-2|-|-
TGTGCCAGCAGCTCGAGGAGGAGTTATGGCTACACCTTC
CASSSRRSYGYTF
>TRBJ2-3|TRBV29-1|-|-
TGCAGCGTTGACATTGCGGGATCTAGCACAGATACGCAGTATTTT
CSVDIAGSSTDTQYF
>TRBJ1-6|TRBV30|-|-
TGTGCCTGGAGTGTACGACTCATTGGAAATTCACCCCTCCACTTT
CAWSVRLIGNSPLHF
>TRBJ1-4|TRBV10-3|-|-
TGTGCCATCAGTAGGGGGACACCAAATGAAAAACTGTTTTTT
CAISRGTPNEKLFF
>TRBJ2-3|TRBV19|-|-
TGTGCCAGTAGTCCGCAGGACTTTGGTAGCACAGATACGCAGTATTTT
CASSPQDFGSTDTQYF
>TRBJ2-1|TRBV7-9|-|-
TGTGCCAGCAGCCCCAGGTCCCTGGCGGGCAATGAGCAGTTCTTC
CASSPRSLAGNEQFF
>TRBJ2-7|TRBV11-2|-|TRBD2
TGTGCCAGCAGCCTAACAATACTAGCGGGAGGGGTCTACGAGCAGTACTTC
CASSLTILAGGVYEQYF
>TRBJ2-4|TRBV12-5|-|TRBD2
TGTGCTAGTAAACTAGCGGGAGGGGACATTCAGTACTTC
CASKLAGGDIQYF
>TRBJ1-2|TRBV19|-|TRBD1
TGTGCCAGTAGTACCACAGGGGGCGCTTTCAAAGGCTACACCTTC
CASSTTGGAFKGYTF
>TRBJ1-3|TRBV25-1|-|-
TGTGCCAGCAGAATGGGCTCTGGAAACACCATATATTTT
CASRMGSGNTIYF